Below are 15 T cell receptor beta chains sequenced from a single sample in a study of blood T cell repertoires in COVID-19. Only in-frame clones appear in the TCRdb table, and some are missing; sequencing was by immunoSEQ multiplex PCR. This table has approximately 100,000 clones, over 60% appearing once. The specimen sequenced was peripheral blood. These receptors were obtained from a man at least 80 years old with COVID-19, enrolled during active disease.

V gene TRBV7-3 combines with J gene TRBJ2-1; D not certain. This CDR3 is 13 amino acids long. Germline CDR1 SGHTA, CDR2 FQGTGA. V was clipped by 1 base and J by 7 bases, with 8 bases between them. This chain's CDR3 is CASSLNVANEQFF. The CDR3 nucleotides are TGTGCCAGCAGCTTAAACGTAGCAAATGAGCAGTTCTTC.

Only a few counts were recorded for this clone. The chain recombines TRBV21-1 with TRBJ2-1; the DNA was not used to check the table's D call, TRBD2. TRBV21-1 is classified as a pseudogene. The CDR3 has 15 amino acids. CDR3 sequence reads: CASSPGPPGGNEQFF. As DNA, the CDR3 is TGTGCCAGCAGTCCGGGCCCTCCCGGAGGCAATGAGCAGTTCTTC.

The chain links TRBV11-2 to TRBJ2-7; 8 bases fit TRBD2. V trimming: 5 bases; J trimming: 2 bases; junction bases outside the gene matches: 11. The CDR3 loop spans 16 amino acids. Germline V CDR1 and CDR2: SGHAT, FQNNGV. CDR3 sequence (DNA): TGTGCCAGCAGCCCTCGGTTAGCGGGGATTACCTACGAGCAGTACTTC. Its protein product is CASSPRLAGITYEQYF.

CDR3 nucleotide sequence: TGCAGCGTTGTGGCAGGGGGCGAAGGCACTGAAGCTTTCTTT. Protein product: CSVVAGGEGTEAFF. J is TRBJ1-1 and V is TRBV29-1; 8 positions agree with TRBD1. Germline CDR1 and CDR2: SQVTM and ANQGSEA. J lost 4 bases, V lost 4 bases, and 8 bases had no gene match. This CDR3 region has 14 residues. Full variable domain (remainder filled in from reference TRBV29-1 and TRBJ1-1): SAVISQKPSRDICQRGTSLTIQCQVDSQVTMMFWYRQQPGQSLTLIATANQGSEATYESGFVIDKFPISRPNLTFSTLTVSNMSPEDSSIYLCSVVAGGEGTEAFFGQGTRLTVV.

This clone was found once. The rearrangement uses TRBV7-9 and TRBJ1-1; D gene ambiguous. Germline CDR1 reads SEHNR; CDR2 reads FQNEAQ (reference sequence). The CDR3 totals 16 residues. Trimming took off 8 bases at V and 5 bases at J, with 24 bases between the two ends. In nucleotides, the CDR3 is TGTGCCAGCTCGGGAACCTCTAAGGGCGCGGAGACTGAAGCTTTCTTT. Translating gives CASSGTSKGAETEAFF.

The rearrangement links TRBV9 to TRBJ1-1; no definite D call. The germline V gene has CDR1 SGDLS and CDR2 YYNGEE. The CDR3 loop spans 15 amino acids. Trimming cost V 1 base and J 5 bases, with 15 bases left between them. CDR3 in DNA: TGTGCCAGCAGCGTATATGAGGGCATGGTGACTGAAGCTTTCTTT. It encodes CASSVYEGMVTEAFF.

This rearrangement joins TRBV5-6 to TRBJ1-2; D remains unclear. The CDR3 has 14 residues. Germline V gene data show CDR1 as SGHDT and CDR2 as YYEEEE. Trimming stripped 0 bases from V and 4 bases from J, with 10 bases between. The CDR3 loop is CASSLGRAGYGYTF. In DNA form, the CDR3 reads TGTGCCAGCAGCTTGGGGAGGGCCGGCTATGGCTACACCTTC.

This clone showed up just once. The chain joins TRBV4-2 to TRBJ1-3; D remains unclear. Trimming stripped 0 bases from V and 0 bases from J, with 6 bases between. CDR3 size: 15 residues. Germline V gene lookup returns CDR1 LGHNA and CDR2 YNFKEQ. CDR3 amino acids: CASSQDRFSGNTIYF. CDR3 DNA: TGTGCCAGCAGCCAAGACAGGTTCTCTGGAAACACCATATATTTT.

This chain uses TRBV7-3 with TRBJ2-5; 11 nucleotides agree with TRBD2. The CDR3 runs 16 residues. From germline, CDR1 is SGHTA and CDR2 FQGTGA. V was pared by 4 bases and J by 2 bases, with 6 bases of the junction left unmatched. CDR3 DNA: TGTGCCAGCAGCTCCGGACTAGCGGGCACTCAAGAGACCCAGTACTTC. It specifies CASSSGLAGTQETQYF.

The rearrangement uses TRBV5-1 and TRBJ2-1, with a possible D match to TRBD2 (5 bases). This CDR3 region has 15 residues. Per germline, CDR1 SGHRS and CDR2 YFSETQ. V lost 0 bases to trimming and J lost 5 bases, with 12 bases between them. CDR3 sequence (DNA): TGCGCCAGCAGCTTGGGAGGGAGTTTTAACAATGAGCAGTTCTTC. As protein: CASSLGGSFNNEQFF. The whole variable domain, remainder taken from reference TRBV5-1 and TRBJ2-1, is KAGVTQTPRYLIKTRGQQVTLSCSPISGHRSVSWYQQTPGQGLQFLFEYFSETQRNKGNFPGRFSGRQFSNSRSEMNVSTLELGDSALYLCASSLGGSFNNEQFFGPGTRLTVL.

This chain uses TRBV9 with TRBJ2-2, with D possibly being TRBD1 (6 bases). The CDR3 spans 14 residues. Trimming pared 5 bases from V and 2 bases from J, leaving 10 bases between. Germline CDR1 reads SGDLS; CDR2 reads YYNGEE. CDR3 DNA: TGTGCCAGCAGAGGGACAAAAAACACCGGGGAGCTGTTTTTT. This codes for CASRGTKNTGELFF.

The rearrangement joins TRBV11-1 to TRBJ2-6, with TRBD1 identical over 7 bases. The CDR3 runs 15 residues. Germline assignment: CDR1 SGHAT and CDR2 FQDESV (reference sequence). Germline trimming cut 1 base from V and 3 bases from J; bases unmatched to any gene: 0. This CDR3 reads CASSLGTGGANVLTF. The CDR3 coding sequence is TGTGCCAGCAGCTTAGGGACAGGTGGGGCCAACGTCCTGACTTTC.

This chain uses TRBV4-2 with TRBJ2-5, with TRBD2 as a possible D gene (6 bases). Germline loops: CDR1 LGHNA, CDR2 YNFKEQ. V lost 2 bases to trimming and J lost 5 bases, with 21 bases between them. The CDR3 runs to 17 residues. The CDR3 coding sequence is TGTGCCAGCAGCCAAAGTAGCGGCCCCGCGCGAGGGGAGACCCAGTACTTC. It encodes CASSQSSGPARGETQYF.

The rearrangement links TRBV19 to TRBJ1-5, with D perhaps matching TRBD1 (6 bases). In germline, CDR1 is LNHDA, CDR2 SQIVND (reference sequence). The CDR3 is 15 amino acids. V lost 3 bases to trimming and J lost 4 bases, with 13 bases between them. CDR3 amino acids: CASSIMTGRNQPQHF. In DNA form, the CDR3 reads TGTGCCAGTAGTATTATGACAGGACGGAATCAGCCCCAGCATTTT.

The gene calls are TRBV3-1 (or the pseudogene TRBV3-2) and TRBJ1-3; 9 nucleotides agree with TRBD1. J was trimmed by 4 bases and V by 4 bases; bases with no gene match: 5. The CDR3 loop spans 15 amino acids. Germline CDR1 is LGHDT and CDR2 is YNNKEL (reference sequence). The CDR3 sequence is CASSLQTGGGNTIYF. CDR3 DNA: TGTGCCAGCAGCCTACAGACAGGGGGAGGAAACACCATATATTTT.